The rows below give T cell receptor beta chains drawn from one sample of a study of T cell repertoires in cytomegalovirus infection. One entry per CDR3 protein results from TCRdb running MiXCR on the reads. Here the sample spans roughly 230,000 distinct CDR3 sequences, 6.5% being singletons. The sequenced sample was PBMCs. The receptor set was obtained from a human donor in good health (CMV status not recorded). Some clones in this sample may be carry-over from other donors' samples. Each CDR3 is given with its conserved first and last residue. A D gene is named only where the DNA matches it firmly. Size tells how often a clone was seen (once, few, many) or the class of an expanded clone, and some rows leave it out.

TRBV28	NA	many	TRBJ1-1	TGTGCCAGCAGACCTGTCAGAGGGTTCGGCACTGAAGCTTTCTTT	CASRPVRGFGTEAFF
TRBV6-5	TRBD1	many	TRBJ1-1	TGTGCCAGCAGTTACGTCCAGGGGGACACTGAAGCTTTCTTT	CASSYVQGDTEAFF
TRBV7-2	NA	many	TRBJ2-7	TGTGCCAGCAGTCAAGCCACAGCGTCCTACGAGCAGTACTTC	CASSQATASYEQYF
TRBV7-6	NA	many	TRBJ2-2	TGTGCCAGCAGCTCCCAAGTCAGCGGGGAGCTGTTTTTT	CASSSQVSGELFF
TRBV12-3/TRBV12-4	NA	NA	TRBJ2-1	TGTGCCAGCAGTTATTATAACAATGAGCAGTTCTTC	CASSYYNNEQFF
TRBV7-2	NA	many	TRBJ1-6	TGTGCCAGCAGCACCCGGAAGACAGGTTCACGTTCACCCCTCCACTTT	CASSTRKTGSRSPLHF
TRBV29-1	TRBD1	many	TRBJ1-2	TGCAGCGGGGGACAGGGGGTGAGGAGCTACACCTTC	CSGGQGVRSYTF
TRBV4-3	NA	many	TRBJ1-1	TGCGCCAGCAGCCAAGATGGGGCCATCCCGAACACTGAAGCTTTCTTT	CASSQDGAIPNTEAFF
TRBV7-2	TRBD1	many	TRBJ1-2	TGTGCCAGCAGCTTAAAGCAGGGGGAAGGCTACACCTTC	CASSLKQGEGYTF
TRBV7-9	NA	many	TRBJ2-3	TGTGCCAGCAGCCCATTAGAGGGCTTCACAGATACGCAGTATTTT	CASSPLEGFTDTQYF
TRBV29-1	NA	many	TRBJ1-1	TGCAGCGTTGTAAAGGGGCCTCTCCAAACTTCTGAAGCTTTCTTT	CSVVKGPLQTSEAFF
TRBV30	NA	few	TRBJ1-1	TGTGCCTGGAGTGTATCAGGGACCACTGAAGCTTTCTTT	CAWSVSGTTEAFF
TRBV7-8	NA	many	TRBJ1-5	TGTGCCAGCAGCTTAGCGGGTGAGAAGCCCCAGCATTTT	CASSLAGEKPQHF
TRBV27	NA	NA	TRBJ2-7	TGTGCCAGCAGGGACTACGGATACGAGCAGTACTTC	CASRDYGYEQYF
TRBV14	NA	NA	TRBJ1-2	TGTGCCAGCAGCCACCGGACTGGGTGGGGCTACACCTTC	CASSHRTGWGYTF
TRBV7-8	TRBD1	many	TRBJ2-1	TGTGCCAGCAGCTTAGTACAGGGGTCATACAATGAGCAGTTCTTC	CASSLVQGSYNEQFF
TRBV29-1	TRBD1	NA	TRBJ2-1	TGCAGCGTTCTCGGACAGGGTTCCTACAATGAGCAGTTCTTC	CSVLGQGSYNEQFF
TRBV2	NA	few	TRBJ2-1	TGTGCCAGCAACCCACAGGAGAGCTCCTACAATGAGCAGTTCTTC	CASNPQESSYNEQFF
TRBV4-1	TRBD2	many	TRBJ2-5	TGCGCCAGCAGCCAGCCGGGACTAGCGTCCCAAGAGACCCAGTACTTC	CASSQPGLASQETQYF
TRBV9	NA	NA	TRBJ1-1	TGTGCCAGCAGCCCCACAACGAACACTGAAGCTTTCTTT	CASSPTTNTEAFF
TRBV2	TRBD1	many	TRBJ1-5	TGTGCCAGCGTTGGGGACAGGGCCGGGAATCAGCCCCAGCATTTT	CASVGDRAGNQPQHF
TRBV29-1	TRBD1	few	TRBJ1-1	TGCAGCGTTGTGCCAGGGGGGGACACTGAAGCTTTCTTT	CSVVPGGDTEAFF
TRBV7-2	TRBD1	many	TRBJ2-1	TGTGCCAGCAGCTTAAAATGGGACAGCTACAATGAGCAGTTCTTC	CASSLKWDSYNEQFF
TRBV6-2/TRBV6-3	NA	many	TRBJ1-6	TGTGCCAGCAGTGACTGGTATTCACCCCTCCACTTT	CASSDWYSPLHF
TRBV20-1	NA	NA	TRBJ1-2	TGCAGTGCTAGCAGCCAGGGCCTCTATGGCTACACCTTC	CSASSQGLYGYTF
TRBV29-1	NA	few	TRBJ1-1	TGCAGCGGGGGGACGGTGAACACTGAAGCTTTCTTT	CSGGTVNTEAFF
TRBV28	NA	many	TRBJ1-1	TGTGCCACCCAAGGGGGGGCCCCCACTGAAGCTTTCTTT	CATQGGAPTEAFF
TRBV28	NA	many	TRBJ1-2	TGTGCCAGCAGTTTAAGAGGATCTCTAGGCTATGGCTACACCTTC	CASSLRGSLGYGYTF
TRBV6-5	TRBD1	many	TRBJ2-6	TGTGCCAGCAGTTACGGACAGGGGGCTTCTGGGGCCAACGTCCTGACTTTC	CASSYGQGASGANVLTF
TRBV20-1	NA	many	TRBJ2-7	TGCAGTGCTAGAGATGACAGAGTCCACGAGCAGTACTTC	CSARDDRVHEQYF
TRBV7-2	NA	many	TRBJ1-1	TGTGCCAGCAGCTTGTCGCCGCAGGGCAAATCAAACACTGAAGCTTTCTTT	CASSLSPQGKSNTEAFF